The 28 T cell receptor beta chains below were found in one sample sequenced in a study of cytomegalovirus exposure and HLA in healthy donors. In the PCR, 60 Vbeta and 13 Jbeta primers were used. Some clones are missing from TCRdb's copy, which holds only in-frame ones; the method was immunoSEQ multiplex PCR. This sample has around 150,000 clones, with roughly four fifths found just once. Sequencing input: PBMCs. These receptors were collected from a woman aged 40-49 years in good health and CMV-seronegative.

The chain couples TRBV7-9 to TRBJ2-5, with TRBD2 matching over 14 bases. CDR1 and CDR2 from the germline V gene are SEHNR and FQNEAQ (reference sequence). This CDR3 is 18 amino acids long. Trimming cost V 2 bases and J 4 bases; bases outside gene matches: 9. CDR3 sequence (DNA): TGTGCCAGCAGCTTATGGGGACTAGCGGGAGTTGGGGGAGAGACCCAGTACTTC. It encodes CASSLWGLAGVGGETQYF. Together with reference TRBV7-9 and TRBJ2-5, the CDR3 gives the full variable domain: DTGVSQNPRHKITKRGQNVTFRCDPISEHNRLYWYRQTLGQGPEFLTYFQNEAQLEKSRLLSDRFSAERPKGSFSTLEIQRTEQGDSAMYLCASSLWGLAGVGGETQYFGPGTRLLVL.

The genes are TRBV23-1 and TRBJ2-6; tentatively, D is TRBD2 (6 bases). TRBV23-1 falls under the ORF class, with uncertain function. The CDR3 covers 22 residues. Trimming cost V 4 bases and J 1 base, with 29 bases left between them. CDR3 coding DNA: TGCGCCAGCAGTCGGGGAGGACCCCTACTTACACACAGAGGATCTGGGGCCAACGTCCTGACTTTC. It encodes CASSRGGPLLTHRGSGANVLTF.

This chain joins TRBV10-2 and TRBJ2-1; 8 nucleotides agree with TRBD2. Germline loops: CDR1 WSHSY, CDR2 SAAADI. The CDR3 consists of 16 residues. V was clipped by 2 bases and J by 9 bases; unmatched bases: 12. In DNA form, the CDR3 reads TGCGCCAGCAGTGAGCCCCCGTCAGCGGGAGACGGTGAGCAGTTCTTC. Translating it yields CASSEPPSAGDGEQFF.

The rearrangement joins TRBV29-1 to TRBJ2-6; a weak D match, TRBD2 (5 bases). Germline CDR1 is SQVTM and CDR2 is ANQGSEA. The CDR3 is made up of 13 amino acids. The chain's CDR3 is CVIGSSGANVLTF. CDR3 sequence (DNA): TGCGTTATTGGGAGTTCTGGGGCCAACGTCCTGACTTTC.

The V and J genes are TRBV28 and TRBJ2-1; D unclear. The CDR3 extends over 16 amino acids. CDR1 is MDHEN and CDR2 is SYDVKM in the germline V gene. The V end was cut by 6 bases, the J end by 2 bases, with 17 bases between. CDR3 coding DNA: TGTGCCAGCAGCCAACCCCCCGGCAGGCCCTACAATGAGCAGTTCTTC. This encodes CASSQPPGRPYNEQFF. The full variable domain, its missing parts supplied by reference TRBV28 and TRBJ2-1, is DVKVTQSSRYLVKRTGEKVFLECVQDMDHENMFWYRQDPGLGLRLIYFSYDVKMKEKGDIPEGYSVSREKKERFSLILESASTNQTSMYLCASSQPPGRPYNEQFFGPGTRLTVL.

The genes are TRBV29-1 and TRBJ2-3, with a weak D call TRBD1 (6 bases). Germline CDR1 reads SQVTM; CDR2 reads ANQGSEA. Trimming took 0 bases from V and 3 from J, leaving 16 bases between them. The CDR3 consists of 16 residues. The CDR3 nucleotides are TGCAGCGTTGAAGATCTTGTCTGGGGGCAGACAGATACGCAGTATTTT. Translated, it gives CSVEDLVWGQTDTQYF.

V is TRBV14 and J is TRBJ2-2; D perhaps matches TRBD2 (6 bases). The CDR3 is 15 amino acids. V was shortened by 6 bases and J by 4 bases, with 15 bases between the two germline ends. Germline values: CDR1 SGHDN, CDR2 FVKESK. The CDR3 sequence: CASSPGLRRTGELFF. CDR3 coding DNA: TGTGCCAGCAGTCCGGGACTTCGGCGCACCGGGGAGCTGTTTTTT.

This chain connects TRBV30 to TRBJ1-5, with D maybe TRBD1 (5 bases). This CDR3 contains 13 residues. Germline V gives CDR1 GTSNPN, CDR2 SVGIG (reference sequence). V gave up 3 bases and J gave up 5 bases, with 11 bases separating them. The CDR3 reads CAWSPTEDQPQHF. CDR3 sequence (DNA): TGTGCCTGGAGCCCGACAGAAGATCAGCCCCAGCATTTT.

V gene TRBV29-1 combines with J gene TRBJ2-3; tentative D call: TRBD2 (5 bases). This CDR3 region has 15 residues. Trimming removed 4 bases from V and 2 bases from J, with 16 bases in between. CDR1 and CDR2 from the germline V gene are SQVTM and ANQGSEA. This CDR3 reads CSVVPLGSNTDTQYF. CDR3 in DNA: TGCAGCGTTGTCCCACTAGGGTCGAACACAGATACGCAGTATTTT.

The chain employs TRBV5-5 and TRBJ1-2; D call uncertain. The CDR3 runs 13 residues. CDR1 SGHKS and CDR2 YYEKEE come from the germline V gene (reference sequence). V was pared by 1 base and J by 8 bases, with 12 bases between. The CDR3 bases are TGTGCCAGCAGCTTGAACCACGTGCGGGGCTACACCTTC. Protein: CASSLNHVRGYTF. The entire variable domain, with the rest obtained from reference TRBV5-5 and TRBJ1-2, is as follows: DAGVTQSPTHLIKTRGQQVTLRCSPISGHKSVSWYQQVLGQGPQFIFQYYEKEERGRGNFPDRFSARQFPNYSSELNVNALLLGDSALYLCASSLNHVRGYTFGSGTRLTVV.

J is TRBJ1-5 and V is TRBV9; 9 nucleotides align to TRBD1. The CDR3 is 14 residues long. Per the germline V gene, CDR1 is SGDLS and CDR2 is YYNGEE. V lost 3 bases, J lost 6 bases, and 4 bases stayed unmatched. DNA for the CDR3: TGTGCCAGCAGCGCACAGGGGGCAGTTCAGCCCCAGCATTTT. Its protein is CASSAQGAVQPQHF.

The J gene is TRBJ2-3, the V gene TRBV5-6, with TRBD2 identical over 9 bases. J gave up 3 bases and V 0 bases, and 5 bases lay outside the gene matches. The CDR3 has 16 amino acids. Per the germline V gene, CDR1 is SGHDT and CDR2 is YYEEEE. For the CDR3, the DNA is TGTGCCAGCAGCTTGGTGTCACTAGCGGGTACAGATACGCAGTATTTT. Translated: CASSLVSLAGTDTQYF.

This clone was counted only a few times. This chain connects TRBV19 to TRBJ2-1; 9 bases line up with TRBD1. Germline lookup yields CDR1 LNHDA and CDR2 SQIVND (reference sequence). Trimming removed 7 bases from V and 8 bases from J; junction bases left unmatched: 12. The CDR3 has 15 amino acids. The DNA of the CDR3 is TGTGCCAGTATTAAAGGGACAGGGATTATGGATGAGCAGTTCTTC. Amino acid sequence: CASIKGTGIMDEQFF.

The chain has TRBV13 and TRBJ1-2; no definite D call. V was pared by 7 bases and J by 6 bases, with 12 bases between. CDR3 size: 12 residues. Germline V gives CDR1 PRHDT, CDR2 FYEKMQ (reference sequence). The CDR3 protein is CASMRFGDGYTF. The CDR3 nucleotides read TGTGCCAGCATGCGATTCGGGGATGGCTACACCTTC.

V and J are TRBV7-6 and TRBJ2-7; 10 bases agree with TRBD1. V dropped 5 bases and J dropped 1; count of bases not matched to a gene: 2. The CDR3 extends over 14 amino acids. Germline values: CDR1 SGHVS, CDR2 FNYEAQ. The CDR3 DNA reads TGTGCCAGCAGCCGGGACAGGGGTTCCTACGAGCAGTACTTC. The encoded protein is CASSRDRGSYEQYF.

The rearrangement uses TRBV9 and TRBJ2-3, with 12 positions matching TRBD1. The CDR3 runs to 15 residues. J gave up 3 bases and V 3 bases, and 2 bases lay outside the gene matches. Germline V gene lookup returns CDR1 SGDLS and CDR2 YYNGEE. The CDR3 loop is CASSAGQGATDTQYF. CDR3 in DNA: TGTGCCAGCAGCGCGGGACAGGGGGCGACAGATACGCAGTATTTT.

This clone was found a few times. The chain's CDR3 is CASSGRGEDTQYF. CDR3 DNA sequence: TGTGCCTCCAGCGGGAGAGGTGAAGATACGCAGTATTTT. V and J are TRBV7-8 and TRBJ2-3; 8 nucleotides agree with TRBD2. Germline V gene data show CDR1 as SGHVS and CDR2 as FQNEAQ. J lost 5 bases, V lost 11 bases, and 9 bases had no gene match. This CDR3 has 13 residues.

The V gene is TRBV5-1, the J gene TRBJ2-7; no reliable D call. Trimming removed 4 bases from V and 1 base from J, with 6 bases in between. This CDR3 has 12 residues. Germline loops: CDR1 SGHRS, CDR2 YFSETQ. The CDR3 sequence is CASSPFSYEQYF. The CDR3 region has the DNA TGCGCCAGCAGCCCTTTTTCCTACGAGCAGTACTTC.

V is TRBV7-9 and J is TRBJ1-1, with a weak D call TRBD1 (6 bases). The CDR3 loop spans 12 amino acids. The germline V gene has CDR1 SEHNR and CDR2 FQNEAQ (reference sequence). With 5 bases removed from V and 8 bases from J, the gap between germline ends came to 12 bases. The CDR3 bases are TGTGCCAGCAGCCGACAGGAAGTGGAAGCTTTCTTT. Translation: CASSRQEVEAFF.

This sequence joins TRBV9 and TRBJ2-3, with D perhaps TRBD1 (6 bases). Germline loops: CDR1 SGDLS, CDR2 YYNGEE. This CDR3 contains 15 residues. V was pared by 3 bases and J by 0 bases, with 11 bases between. Here the CDR3 DNA reads TGTGCCAGCAGCGCAGGACAGCAGAGCACAGATACGCAGTATTTT. Residues: CASSAGQQSTDTQYF.

This chain links TRBV30 with TRBJ2-1, with TRBD1 matching 11 bases. The ends lost 5 bases at V and 7 bases at J; junction bases unmatched: 10. Germline values: CDR1 GTSNPN, CDR2 SVGIG (reference sequence). CDR3 length equals 15 residues. The CDR3 protein is CAWGKDRGRVNEQFF. CDR3 DNA sequence: TGTGCCTGGGGGAAGGACAGGGGGCGAGTTAATGAGCAGTTCTTC. Combining the CDR3 with reference TRBV30 and TRBJ2-1 gives the whole variable domain SQTIHQWPATLVQPVGSPLSLECTVEGTSNPNLYWYRQAAGRGLQLLFYSVGIGQISSEVPQNLSASRPQDRQFILSSKKLLLSDSGFYLCAWGKDRGRVNEQFFGPGTRLTVL.

This clone showed up just once. The chain has TRBV28 and TRBJ2-6; D is possibly TRBD1 (5 bases). The length of the CDR3 is 15 residues. Per the germline V gene, CDR1 is MDHEN and CDR2 is SYDVKM. V was trimmed by 2 bases and J by 2 bases, leaving 7 bases between them. Here the CDR3 DNA reads TGTGCCAGCAGTTTAAGGGGCCCTGGGGCCAACGTCCTGACTTTC. This encodes CASSLRGPGANVLTF.

This rearrangement joins TRBV5-1 to TRBJ2-5, with 8 bases matching TRBD2. This CDR3 comprises 13 residues. Unmatched junction bases numbered 2, after V lost 3 bases and J lost 4 bases. Germline CDR1 SGHRS, CDR2 YFSETQ. The CDR3 reads CASSSGLGETQYF. The CDR3 nucleotides read TGCGCCAGCAGCTCGGGACTAGGAGAGACCCAGTACTTC.

This clone was found a few times. The chain is built from TRBV11-3 and TRBJ1-2, with 8 bases fitting TRBD1. Germline trimming cut 3 bases from V and 8 bases from J; bases unmatched to any gene: 5. This CDR3 spans 13 amino acids. Germline V CDR1 and CDR2: SGHNT, YENEEA. This CDR3 reads CASSFDRGNGYTF. In nucleotides, the CDR3 is TGTGCCAGCAGCTTCGACAGGGGCAACGGCTACACCTTC.

The CDR3 here is CAWEVGGGNQPQHF. CDR3 DNA: TGTGCCTGGGAAGTCGGGGGGGGCAATCAGCCCCAGCATTTT. J is TRBJ1-5 and V is TRBV30; maybe TRBD1 (5 bases). With 5 bases removed from V and 2 bases from J, the gap between germline ends came to 13 bases. The germline gives CDR1 GTSNPN, CDR2 SVGIG (reference sequence). The CDR3 sequence is 14 residues long.

This chain joins TRBV5-1 and TRBJ1-4; maybe TRBD1 (6 bases). This CDR3 comprises 14 residues. Trimming pared 3 bases from V and 8 bases from J, leaving 14 bases between. In germline, CDR1 is SGHRS, CDR2 YFSETQ. The CDR3 nucleotides read TGCGCCAGCAGCTGGCAGGGGTCCGGCGAAAAACTGTTTTTT. Its protein is CASSWQGSGEKLFF.

The chain uses TRBV19 and TRBJ2-7; 10 bases are shared with TRBD1. The J segment lost 3 bases and the V segment lost 6 bases, leaving 2 bases of the junction unmatched. There are 13 residues in the CDR3. Germline CDR1 LNHDA, CDR2 SQIVND (reference sequence). The CDR3 sequence: CASSRTGGYEQYF. In DNA form, the CDR3 reads TGTGCCAGTAGCCGGACAGGGGGCTACGAGCAGTACTTC.

This chain joins TRBV30 and TRBJ1-5; D possibly corresponds to TRBD1 (6 bases). Trimming took off 2 bases at V and 1 base at J, with 15 bases between the two ends. Germline CDR1 is GTSNPN and CDR2 is SVGIG (reference sequence). The CDR3 contains 16 residues. For the CDR3, the DNA is TGTGCCTGGAGTCCAACTCCCGGGACAAGCAATCAGCCCCAGCATTTT. Protein sequence: CAWSPTPGTSNQPQHF.